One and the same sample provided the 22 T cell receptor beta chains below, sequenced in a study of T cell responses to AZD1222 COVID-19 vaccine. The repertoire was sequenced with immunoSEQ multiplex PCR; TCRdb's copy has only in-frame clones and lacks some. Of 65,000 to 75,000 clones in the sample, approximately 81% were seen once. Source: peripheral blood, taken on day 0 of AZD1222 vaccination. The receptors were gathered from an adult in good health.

CDR3 sequence reads: CASSIWTGRGEKETQYF. The CDR3 DNA is TGTGCCAGCAGTATCTGGACAGGCCGAGGGGAAAAAGAGACCCAGTACTTC. This chain joins TRBV28 and TRBJ2-5; the match to TRBD1 covers 7 bases. The V and J ends lost 5 bases and 3 bases, in that order; junction bases with no gene match: 15. Germline-derived CDR1 and CDR2 are MDHEN and SYDVKM. The CDR3 loop spans 17 amino acids.

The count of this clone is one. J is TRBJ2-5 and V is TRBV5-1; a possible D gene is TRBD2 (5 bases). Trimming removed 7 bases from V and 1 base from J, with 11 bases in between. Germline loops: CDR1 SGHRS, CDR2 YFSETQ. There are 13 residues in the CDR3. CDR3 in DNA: TGCGCCAGCTCAGGAGGTGCCCAAGAGACCCAGTACTTC. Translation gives CASSGGAQETQYF.

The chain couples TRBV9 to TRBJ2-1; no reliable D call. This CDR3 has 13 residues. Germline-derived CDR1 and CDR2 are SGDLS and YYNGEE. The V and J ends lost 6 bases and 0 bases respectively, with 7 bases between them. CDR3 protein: CASNQGSYNEQFF. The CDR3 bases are TGTGCCAGCAACCAAGGCTCCTACAATGAGCAGTTCTTC.

DNA for the CDR3: TGCGCCAGCTCTCAATCTCGGGGCAATGAGCAGTTCTTC. Translated, it gives CASSQSRGNEQFF. The J gene is TRBJ2-1, the V gene TRBV10-1; a weak D match, TRBD2 (5 bases). The CDR3 runs to 13 residues. Trimming left V 8 bases short and J 6 bases short, with 14 bases between. The V gene's germline CDR1 is WNHNN and CDR2 SYGVQD (reference sequence).

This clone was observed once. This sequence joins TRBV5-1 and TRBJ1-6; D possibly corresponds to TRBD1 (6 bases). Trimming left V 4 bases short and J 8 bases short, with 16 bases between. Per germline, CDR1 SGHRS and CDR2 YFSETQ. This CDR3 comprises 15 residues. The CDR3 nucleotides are TGCGCCAGCAGCCCCACACAGGGTACGGATTCACCCCTCCACTTT. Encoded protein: CASSPTQGTDSPLHF.

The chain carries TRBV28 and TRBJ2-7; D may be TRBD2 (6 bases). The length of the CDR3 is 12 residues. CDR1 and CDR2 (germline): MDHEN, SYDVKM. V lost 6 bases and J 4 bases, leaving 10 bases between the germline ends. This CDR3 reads CASRSGTYEQYF. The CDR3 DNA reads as TGTGCCAGCAGGTCCGGGACTTACGAGCAGTACTTC.

The CDR3 sequence: CASSGRGQMTEAFF. The CDR3 bases are TGTGCCAGTAGTGGCAGGGGCCAGATGACTGAAGCTTTCTTT. The chain uses TRBV19 and TRBJ1-1, with D maybe TRBD1 (6 bases). V shed 5 bases and J shed 5 bases, with 15 bases lying between them. This CDR3 is 14 amino acids long. Germline lookup yields CDR1 LNHDA and CDR2 SQIVND (reference sequence).

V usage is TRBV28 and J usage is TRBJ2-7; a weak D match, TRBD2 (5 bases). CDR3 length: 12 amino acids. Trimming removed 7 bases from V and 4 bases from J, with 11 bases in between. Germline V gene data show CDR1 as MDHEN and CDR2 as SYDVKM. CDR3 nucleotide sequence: TGTGCCAGCACCACTGGACTTTACGAGCAGTACTTC. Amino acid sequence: CASTTGLYEQYF.

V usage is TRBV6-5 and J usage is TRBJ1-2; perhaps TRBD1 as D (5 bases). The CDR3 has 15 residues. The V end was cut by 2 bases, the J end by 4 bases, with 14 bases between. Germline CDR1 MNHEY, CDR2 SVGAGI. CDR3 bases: TGTGCCAGCAGTTACAGGGCCCAGGGATTCTATGGCTACACCTTC. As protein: CASSYRAQGFYGYTF.

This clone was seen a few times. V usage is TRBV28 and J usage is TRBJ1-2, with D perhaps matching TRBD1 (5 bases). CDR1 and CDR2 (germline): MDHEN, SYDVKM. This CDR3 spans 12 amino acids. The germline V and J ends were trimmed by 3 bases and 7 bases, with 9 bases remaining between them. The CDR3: CASSFLDSGYTF. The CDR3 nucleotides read TGTGCCAGCAGTTTTCTCGACAGTGGCTACACCTTC.

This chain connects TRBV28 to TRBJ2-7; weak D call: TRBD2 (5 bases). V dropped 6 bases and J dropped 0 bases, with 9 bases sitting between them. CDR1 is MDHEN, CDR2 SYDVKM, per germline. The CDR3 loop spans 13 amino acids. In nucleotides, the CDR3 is TGTGCCAGCAGCTCGAGGGACTCCTACGAGCAGTACTTC. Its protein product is CASSSRDSYEQYF.

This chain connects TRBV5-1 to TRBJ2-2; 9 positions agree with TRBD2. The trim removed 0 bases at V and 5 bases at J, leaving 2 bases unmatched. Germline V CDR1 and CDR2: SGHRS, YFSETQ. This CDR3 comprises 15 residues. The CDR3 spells CASSLALAGTGELFF. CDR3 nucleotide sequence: TGCGCCAGCAGCTTGGCCCTAGCGGGGACCGGGGAGCTGTTTTTT.

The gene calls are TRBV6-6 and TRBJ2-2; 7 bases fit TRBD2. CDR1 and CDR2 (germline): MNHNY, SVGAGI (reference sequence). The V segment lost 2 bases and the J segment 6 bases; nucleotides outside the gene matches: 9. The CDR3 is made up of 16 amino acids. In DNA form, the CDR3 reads TGTGCCAGCAGTTACCTGGGAGGGGATTCCGCCGGGGAGCTGTTTTTT. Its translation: CASSYLGGDSAGELFF.

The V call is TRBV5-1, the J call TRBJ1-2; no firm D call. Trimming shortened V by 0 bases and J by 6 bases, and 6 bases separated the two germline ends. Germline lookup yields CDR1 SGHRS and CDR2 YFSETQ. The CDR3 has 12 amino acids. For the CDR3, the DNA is TGCGCCAGCAGCTTGGCCTTGGATGGCTACACCTTC. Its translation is CASSLALDGYTF. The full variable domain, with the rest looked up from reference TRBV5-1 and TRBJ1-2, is KAGVTQTPRYLIKTRGQQVTLSCSPISGHRSVSWYQQTPGQGLQFLFEYFSETQRNKGNFPGRFSGRQFSNSRSEMNVSTLELGDSALYLCASSLALDGYTFGSGTRLTVV.

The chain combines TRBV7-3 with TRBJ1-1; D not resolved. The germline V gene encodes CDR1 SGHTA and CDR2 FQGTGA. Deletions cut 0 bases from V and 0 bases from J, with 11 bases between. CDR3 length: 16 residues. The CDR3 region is CASSLTATRMNTEAFF. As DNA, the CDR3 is TGTGCCAGCAGCTTAACGGCGACAAGAATGAACACTGAAGCTTTCTTT.

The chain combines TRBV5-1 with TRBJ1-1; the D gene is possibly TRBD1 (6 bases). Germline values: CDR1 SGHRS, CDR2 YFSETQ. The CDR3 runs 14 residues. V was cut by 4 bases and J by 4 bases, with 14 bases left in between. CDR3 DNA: TGCGCCAGCAGCCCAAGGACAGCGATCACTGAAGCTTTCTTT. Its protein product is CASSPRTAITEAFF.

CDR3 DNA sequence: TGTGCCAGTAGTATGTATGCTGGACAGGGGGCGGTCGAGCAGTACTTC. Amino acid sequence: CASSMYAGQGAVEQYF. The chain is built from TRBV19 and TRBJ2-7; 11 nucleotides line up with TRBD1. The germline gives CDR1 LNHDA, CDR2 SQIVND (reference sequence). The CDR3 spans 16 residues. Germline trimming cut 3 bases from V and 6 bases from J; bases unmatched to any gene: 10.

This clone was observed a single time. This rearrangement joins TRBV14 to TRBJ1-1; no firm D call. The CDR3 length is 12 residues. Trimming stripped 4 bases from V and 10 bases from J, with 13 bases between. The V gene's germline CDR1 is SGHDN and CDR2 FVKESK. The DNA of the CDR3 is TGTGCCAGCAGCCTTACGGGAAGATCAGCTTTCTTT. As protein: CASSLTGRSAFF.

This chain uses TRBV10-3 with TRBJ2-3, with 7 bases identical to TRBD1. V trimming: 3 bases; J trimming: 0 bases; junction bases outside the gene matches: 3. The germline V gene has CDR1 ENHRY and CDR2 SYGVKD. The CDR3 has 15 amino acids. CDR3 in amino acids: CAISDGQASTDTQYF. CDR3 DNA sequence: TGTGCCATCAGTGACGGACAGGCTAGCACAGATACGCAGTATTTT.

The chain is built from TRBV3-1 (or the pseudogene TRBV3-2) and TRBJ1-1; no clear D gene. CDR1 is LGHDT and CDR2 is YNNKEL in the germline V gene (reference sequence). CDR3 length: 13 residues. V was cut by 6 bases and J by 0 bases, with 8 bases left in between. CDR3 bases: TGTGCCAGCAGATCGACAATGAACACTGAAGCTTTCTTT. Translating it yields CASRSTMNTEAFF.

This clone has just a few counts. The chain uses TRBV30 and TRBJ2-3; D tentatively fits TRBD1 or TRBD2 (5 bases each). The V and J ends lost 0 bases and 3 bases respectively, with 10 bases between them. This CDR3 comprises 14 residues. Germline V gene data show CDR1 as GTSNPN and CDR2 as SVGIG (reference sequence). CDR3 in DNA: TGTGCCTGGAGTGTAGAGAGGGGTACAGATACGCAGTATTTT. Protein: CAWSVERGTDTQYF. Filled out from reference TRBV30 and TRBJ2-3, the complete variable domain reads SQTIHQWPATLVQPVGSPLSLECTVEGTSNPNLYWYRQAAGRGLQLLFYSVGIGQISSEVPQNLSASRPQDRQFILSSKKLLLSDSGFYLCAWSVERGTDTQYFGPGTRLTVL.

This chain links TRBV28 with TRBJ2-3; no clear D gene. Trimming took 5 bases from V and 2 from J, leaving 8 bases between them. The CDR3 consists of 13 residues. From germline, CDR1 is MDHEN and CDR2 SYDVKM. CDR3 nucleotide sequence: TGTGCCAGCAGTAGTAGGTTCACAGATACGCAGTATTTT. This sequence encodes CASSSRFTDTQYF. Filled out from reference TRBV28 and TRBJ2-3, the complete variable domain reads DVKVTQSSRYLVKRTGEKVFLECVQDMDHENMFWYRQDPGLGLRLIYFSYDVKMKEKGDIPEGYSVSREKKERFSLILESASTNQTSMYLCASSSRFTDTQYFGPGTRLTVL.